Given below is one T cell receptor (beta chain) in context. The data stem from a study of CD8 T cells in Susac syndrome. Germline values: CDR1 MDHEN, CDR2 SYDVKM. This CDR3 comprises 15 residues. Trimming removed 4 bases from V and 0 bases from J, with 10 bases in between. RNA amounts of about 0.45 to 1 ug underwent reverse transcription with random hexamers. The amplification used immunoSEQ multiplex PCR on TCR beta CDR3; it spanned 54 Vbeta and 13 Jbeta. A single record per CDR3 protein comes from TCRdb applying MiXCR to the immunoSEQ multiplex PCR reads. The repertoire holds 150,000 to 200,000 distinct CDR3 sequences, with about 94% as singletons.

This sequence originates from a human donor with multiple sclerosis. Material for sequencing was CD4+ T cells from PBMCs. The chain recombines TRBV28 with TRBJ2-4; D not resolved. Here the CDR3 DNA reads TGTGCCAGCAGTTCATACCCTGAAGCCAAAAACATTCAGTACTTC. Translating it yields CASSSYPEAKNIQYF.